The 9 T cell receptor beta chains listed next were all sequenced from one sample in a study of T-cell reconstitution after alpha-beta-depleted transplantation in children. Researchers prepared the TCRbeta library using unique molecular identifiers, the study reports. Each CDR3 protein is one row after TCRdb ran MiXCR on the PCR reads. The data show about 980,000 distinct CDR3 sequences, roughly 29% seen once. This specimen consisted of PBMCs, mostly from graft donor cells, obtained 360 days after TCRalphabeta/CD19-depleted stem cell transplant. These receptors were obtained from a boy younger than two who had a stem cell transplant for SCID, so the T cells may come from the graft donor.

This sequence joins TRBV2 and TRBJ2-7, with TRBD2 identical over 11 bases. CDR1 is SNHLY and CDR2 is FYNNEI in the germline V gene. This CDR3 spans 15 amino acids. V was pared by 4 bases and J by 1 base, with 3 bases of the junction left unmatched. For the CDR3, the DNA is TGTGCCAGCAGTGCCACTAGCGGGGGATCCTACGAGCAGTACTTC. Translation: CASSATSGGSYEQYF. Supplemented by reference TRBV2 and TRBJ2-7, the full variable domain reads EPEVTQTPSHQVTQMGQEVILRCVPISNHLYFYWYRQILGQKVEFLVSFYNNEISEKSEIFDDQFSVERPDGSNFTLKIRSTKLEDSAMYFCASSATSGGSYEQYFGPGTRLTVT.

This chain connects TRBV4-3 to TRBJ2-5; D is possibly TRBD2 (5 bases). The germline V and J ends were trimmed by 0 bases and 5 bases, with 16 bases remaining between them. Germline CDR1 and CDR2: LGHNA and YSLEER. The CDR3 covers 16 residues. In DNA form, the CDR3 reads TGCGCCAGCAGCCAAGATACCCGGGGAGCCGGGGAGACCCAGTACTTC. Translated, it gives CASSQDTRGAGETQYF.

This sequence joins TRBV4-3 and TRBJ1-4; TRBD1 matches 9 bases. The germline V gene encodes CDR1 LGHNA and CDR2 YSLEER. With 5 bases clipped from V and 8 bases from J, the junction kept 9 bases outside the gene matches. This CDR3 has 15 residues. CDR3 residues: CASSNGGTGKEKLFF. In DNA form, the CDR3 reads TGCGCCAGCAGCAACGGGGGGACAGGGAAGGAAAAACTGTTTTTT.

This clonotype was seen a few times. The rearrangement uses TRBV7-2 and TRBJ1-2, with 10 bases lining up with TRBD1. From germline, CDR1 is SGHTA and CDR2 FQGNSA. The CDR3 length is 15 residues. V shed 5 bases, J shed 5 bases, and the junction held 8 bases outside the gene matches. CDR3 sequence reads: CASSPLPGQGYGYTF. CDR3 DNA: TGTGCCAGCAGCCCGCTACCGGGACAGGGGTATGGCTACACCTTC.

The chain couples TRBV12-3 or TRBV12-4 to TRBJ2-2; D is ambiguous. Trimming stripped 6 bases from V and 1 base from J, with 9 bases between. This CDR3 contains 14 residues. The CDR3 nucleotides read TGTGCCAGCAGCCCCGAAATGAACACCGGGGAGCTGTTTTTT. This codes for CASSPEMNTGELFF.

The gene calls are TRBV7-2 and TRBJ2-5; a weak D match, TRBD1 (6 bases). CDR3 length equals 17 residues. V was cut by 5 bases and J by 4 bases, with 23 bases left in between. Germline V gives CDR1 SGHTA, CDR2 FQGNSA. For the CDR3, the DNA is TGTGCCAGCAGCGCCTGGACAGCCGTAGTTGAGGGAGAGACCCAGTACTTC. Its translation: CASSAWTAVVEGETQYF.

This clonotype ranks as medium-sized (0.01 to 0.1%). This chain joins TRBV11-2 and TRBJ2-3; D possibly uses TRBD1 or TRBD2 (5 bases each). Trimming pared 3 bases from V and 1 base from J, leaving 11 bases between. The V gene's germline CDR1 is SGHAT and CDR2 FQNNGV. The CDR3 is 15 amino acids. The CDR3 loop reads CASSFERGRTDTQYF. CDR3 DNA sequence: TGTGCCAGCAGCTTTGAACGGGGACGCACAGATACGCAGTATTTT. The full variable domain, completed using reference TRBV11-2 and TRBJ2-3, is EAGVAQSPRYKIIEKRQSVAFWCNPISGHATLYWYQQILGQGPKLLIQFQNNGVVDDSQLPKDRFSAERLKGVDSTLKIQPAKLEDSAVYLCASSFERGRTDTQYFGPGTRLTVL.

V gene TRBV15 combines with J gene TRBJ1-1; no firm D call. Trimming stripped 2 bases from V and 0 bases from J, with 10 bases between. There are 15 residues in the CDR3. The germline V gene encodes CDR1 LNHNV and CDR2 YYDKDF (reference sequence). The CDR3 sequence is CATSRSLGVNTEAFF. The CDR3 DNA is TGTGCCACCAGCAGAAGCCTTGGAGTGAACACTGAAGCTTTCTTT.

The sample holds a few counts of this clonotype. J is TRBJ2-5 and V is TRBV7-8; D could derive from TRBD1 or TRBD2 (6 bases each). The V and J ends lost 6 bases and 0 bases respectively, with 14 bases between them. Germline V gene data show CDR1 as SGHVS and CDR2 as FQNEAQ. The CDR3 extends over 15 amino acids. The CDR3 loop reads CASSPEGDYQETQYF. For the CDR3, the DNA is TGTGCCAGCAGTCCCGAGGGGGACTACCAAGAGACCCAGTACTTC.